The entry below describes one T cell receptor (beta chain). The antigen is undetermined. PCR employed 60 Vbeta and 13 Jbeta primers. Clones were sequenced by immunoSEQ multiplex PCR, and TCRdb holds only the in-frame ones, with some missing. Of 180,000 or so clones listed, 75% to 85% were seen once; the top ten hold about 1.5%. The data belong to a study of cytomegalovirus exposure and HLA in healthy donors. Study-wide context: The study's early data release held roughly 91 million unique TCRs from HLA-typed donors. Whole-study results and caveats: Association with HLA alleles at 0.05 false discovery rate was found for some 18,000 TCR beta sequences in a later analysis. The analysis excluded some indistinguishable V segments, including TRBV6-2 and TRBV6-3. In an earlier analysis, most TCR beta V segments were productive about 87% or about 30% of the time.

There are 19 residues in the CDR3. V was cut by 3 bases and J by 2 bases, with 26 bases left in between. CDR1 and CDR2 from the germline V gene are SGHDN and FVKESK. The receptor's source is a man aged 18 to 30 in good health and CMV-seronegative. V is TRBV14 and J is TRBJ2-7; maybe TRBD2 (5 bases). The sample consisted of PBMCs. Written as DNA, the CDR3 is TGTGCCAGCAGCCATCAGGACTTTCCTATAAAATATGGGGCCTACGAGCAGTACTTC. Its protein is CASSHQDFPIKYGAYEQYF.